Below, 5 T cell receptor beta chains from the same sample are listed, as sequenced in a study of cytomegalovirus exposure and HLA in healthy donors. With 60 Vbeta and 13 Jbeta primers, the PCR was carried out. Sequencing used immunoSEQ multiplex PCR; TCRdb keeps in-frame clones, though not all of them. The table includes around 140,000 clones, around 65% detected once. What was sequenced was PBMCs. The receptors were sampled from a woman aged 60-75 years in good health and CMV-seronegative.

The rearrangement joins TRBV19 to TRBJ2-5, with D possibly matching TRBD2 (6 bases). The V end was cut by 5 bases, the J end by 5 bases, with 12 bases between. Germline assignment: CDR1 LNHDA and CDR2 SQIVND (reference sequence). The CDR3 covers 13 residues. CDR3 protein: CASSGGAAETQYF. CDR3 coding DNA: TGTGCCAGTAGTGGAGGGGCCGCGGAGACCCAGTACTTC.

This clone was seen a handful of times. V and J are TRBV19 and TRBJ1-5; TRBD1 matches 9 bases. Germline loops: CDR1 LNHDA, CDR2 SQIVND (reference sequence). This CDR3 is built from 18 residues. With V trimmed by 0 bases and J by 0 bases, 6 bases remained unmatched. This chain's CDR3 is CASSIEGQGFHSNQPQHF. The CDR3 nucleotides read TGTGCCAGTAGTATAGAGGGACAGGGATTTCATAGCAATCAGCCCCAGCATTTT.

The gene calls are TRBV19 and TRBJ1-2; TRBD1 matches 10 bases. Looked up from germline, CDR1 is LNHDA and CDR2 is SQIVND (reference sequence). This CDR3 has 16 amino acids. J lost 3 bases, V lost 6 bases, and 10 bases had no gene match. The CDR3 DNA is TGTGCCAGTAGGAGCCGGGACAGGGGACGAGACTATGGCTACACCTTC. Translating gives CASRSRDRGRDYGYTF. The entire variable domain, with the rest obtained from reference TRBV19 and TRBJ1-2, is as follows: DGGITQSPKYLFRKEGQNVTLSCEQNLNHDAMYWYRQDPGQGLRLIYYSQIVNDFQKGDIAEGYSVSREKKESFPLTVTSAQKNPTAFYLCASRSRDRGRDYGYTFGSGTRLTVV.

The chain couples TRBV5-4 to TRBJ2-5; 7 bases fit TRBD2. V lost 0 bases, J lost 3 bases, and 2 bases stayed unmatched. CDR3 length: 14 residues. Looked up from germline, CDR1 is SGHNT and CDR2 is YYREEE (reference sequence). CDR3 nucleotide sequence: TGTGCCAGCAGCTTGGTCGGGGGGAAAGAGACCCAGTACTTC. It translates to CASSLVGGKETQYF.

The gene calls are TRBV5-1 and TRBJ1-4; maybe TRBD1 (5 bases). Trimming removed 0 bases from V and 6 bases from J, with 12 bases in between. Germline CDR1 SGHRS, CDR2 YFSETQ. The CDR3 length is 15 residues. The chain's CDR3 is CASSLAFRADEKLFF. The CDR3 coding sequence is TGCGCCAGCAGCTTGGCCTTCAGGGCAGATGAAAAACTGTTTTTT.